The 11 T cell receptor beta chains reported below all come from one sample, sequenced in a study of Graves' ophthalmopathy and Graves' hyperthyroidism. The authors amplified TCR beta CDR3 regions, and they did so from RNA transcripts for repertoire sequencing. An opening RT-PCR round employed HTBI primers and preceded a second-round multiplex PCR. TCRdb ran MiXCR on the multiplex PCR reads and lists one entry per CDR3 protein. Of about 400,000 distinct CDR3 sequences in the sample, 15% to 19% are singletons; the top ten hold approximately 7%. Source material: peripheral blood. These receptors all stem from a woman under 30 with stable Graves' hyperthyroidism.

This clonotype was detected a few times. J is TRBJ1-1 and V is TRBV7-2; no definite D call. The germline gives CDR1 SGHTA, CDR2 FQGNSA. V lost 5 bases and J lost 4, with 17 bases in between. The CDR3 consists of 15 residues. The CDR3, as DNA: TGTGCCAGCAGCCATATGGCTGCCTTGGCCACTGAAGCTTTCTTT. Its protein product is CASSHMAALATEAFF.

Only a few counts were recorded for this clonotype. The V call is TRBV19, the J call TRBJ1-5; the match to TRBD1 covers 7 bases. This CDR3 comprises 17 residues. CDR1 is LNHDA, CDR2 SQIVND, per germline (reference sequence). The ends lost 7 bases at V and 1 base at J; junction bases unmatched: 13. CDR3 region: CASTTRLQGVSNQPQHF. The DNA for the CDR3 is TGTGCCAGTACTACTAGACTCCAGGGGGTGAGCAATCAGCCCCAGCATTTT. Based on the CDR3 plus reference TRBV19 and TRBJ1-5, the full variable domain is DGGITQSPKYLFRKEGQNVTLSCEQNLNHDAMYWYRQDPGQGLRLIYYSQIVNDFQKGDIAEGYSVSREKKESFPLTVTSAQKNPTAFYLCASTTRLQGVSNQPQHFGDGTRLSIL.

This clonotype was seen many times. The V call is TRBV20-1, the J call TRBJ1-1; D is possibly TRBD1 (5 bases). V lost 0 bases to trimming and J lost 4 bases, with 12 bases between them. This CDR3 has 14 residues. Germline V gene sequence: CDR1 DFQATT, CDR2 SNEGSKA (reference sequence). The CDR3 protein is CSARDETAFTEAFF. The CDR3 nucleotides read TGCAGTGCTAGAGATGAGACAGCCTTCACTGAAGCTTTCTTT.

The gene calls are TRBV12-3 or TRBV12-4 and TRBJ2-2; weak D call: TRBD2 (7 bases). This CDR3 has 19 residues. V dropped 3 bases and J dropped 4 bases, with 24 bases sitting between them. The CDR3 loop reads CASSFKVGGLQVATGELFF. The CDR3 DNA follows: TGTGCCAGCAGTTTTAAGGTGGGGGGGCTACAGGTGGCCACCGGGGAGCTGTTTTTT.

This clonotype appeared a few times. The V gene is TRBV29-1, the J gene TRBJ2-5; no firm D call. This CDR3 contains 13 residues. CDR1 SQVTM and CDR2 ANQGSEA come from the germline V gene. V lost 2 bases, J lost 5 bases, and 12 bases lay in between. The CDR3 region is CSVERVVEETQYF. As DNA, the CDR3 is TGCAGCGTTGAAAGGGTAGTAGAGGAGACCCAGTACTTC.

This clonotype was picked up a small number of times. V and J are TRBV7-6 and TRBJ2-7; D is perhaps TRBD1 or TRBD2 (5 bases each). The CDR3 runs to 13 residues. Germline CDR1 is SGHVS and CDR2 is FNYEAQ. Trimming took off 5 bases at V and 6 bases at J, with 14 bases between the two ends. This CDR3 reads CASSRDGNCEQYF. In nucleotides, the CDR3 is TGTGCCAGCAGCAGGGACGGAAACTGCGAGCAGTACTTC. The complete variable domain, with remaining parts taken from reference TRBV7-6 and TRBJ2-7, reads GAGVSQSPRYKVTKRGQDVALRCDPISGHVSLYWYRQALGQGPEFLTYFNYEAQQDKSGLPNDRFSAERPEGSISTLTIQRTEQRDSAMYRCASSRDGNCEQYFGPGTRLTVT.

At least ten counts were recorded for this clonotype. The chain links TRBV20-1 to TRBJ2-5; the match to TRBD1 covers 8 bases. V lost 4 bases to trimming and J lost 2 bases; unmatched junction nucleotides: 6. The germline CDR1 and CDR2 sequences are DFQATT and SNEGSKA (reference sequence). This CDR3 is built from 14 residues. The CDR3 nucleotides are TGCAGTGCTACCCAGGGGGCGATTCAAGAGACCCAGTACTTC. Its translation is CSATQGAIQETQYF.

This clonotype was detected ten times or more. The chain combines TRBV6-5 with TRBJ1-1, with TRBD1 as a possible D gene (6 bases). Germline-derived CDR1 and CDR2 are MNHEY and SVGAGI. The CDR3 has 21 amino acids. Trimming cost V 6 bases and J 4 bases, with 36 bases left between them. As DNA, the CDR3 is TGTGCCAGCAGAATAGGGGGGTTTTTGTTGGGCCCAGGGGTGAAGGGCACTGAAGCTTTCTTT. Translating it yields CASRIGGFLLGPGVKGTEAFF.

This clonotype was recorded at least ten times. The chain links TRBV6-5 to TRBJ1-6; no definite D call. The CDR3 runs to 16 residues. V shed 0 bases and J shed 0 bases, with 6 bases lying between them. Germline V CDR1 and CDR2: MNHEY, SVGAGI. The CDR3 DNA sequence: TGTGCCAGCAGTTACTCGGGGAGCTCCTATAATTCACCCCTCCACTTT. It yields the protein CASSYSGSSYNSPLHF.

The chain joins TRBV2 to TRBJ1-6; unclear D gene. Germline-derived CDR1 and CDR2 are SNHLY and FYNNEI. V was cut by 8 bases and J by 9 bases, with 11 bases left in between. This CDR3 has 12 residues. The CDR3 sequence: CASSWRSSPLHF. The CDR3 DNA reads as TGTGCCAGCTCATGGAGGTCTTCACCCCTCCACTTT.

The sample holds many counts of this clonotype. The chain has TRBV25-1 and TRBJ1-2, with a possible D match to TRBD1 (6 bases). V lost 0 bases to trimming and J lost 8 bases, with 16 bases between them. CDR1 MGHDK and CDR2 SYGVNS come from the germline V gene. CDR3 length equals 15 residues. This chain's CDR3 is CASSEYLRGAGGYTF. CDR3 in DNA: TGTGCCAGCAGTGAATATCTCCGGGGGGCAGGGGGCTACACCTTC.